This record covers a single TCR beta chain. What it recognizes is unknown. V was shortened by 4 bases and J by 4 bases, with 13 bases between the two germline ends. CDR1 and CDR2 (germline): SGHRS, YFSETQ. The CDR3 is 14 residues long. The authors ran a second PCR of roughly 6 to 12 cycles using a sample-barcoded 5' primer and a J-beta primer mix. TCRdb re-analysed the 5' RACE reads in MiXCR, keeping a single row per CDR3 protein. In the table there are about 940,000 distinct CDR3 sequences, approximately 49% of which are singletons. The sample originates from a study of blood T cells in healthy people across ages. Study-level background: Per two T cells, about one barcoded beta molecule was captured through template switching.

Study-wide points: Since the PBMCs were unsorted, naive and antigen-experienced cells could not be conclusively compared.

The gene calls are TRBV5-1 and TRBJ2-3, with unresolved D. Sequencing used blood. The TCR comes from a man in his thirties or forties in good health. Here the CDR3 reads CASSRARPADTQYF. DNA for the CDR3: TGCGCCAGCAGCCGTGCCCGCCCCGCAGATACGCAGTATTTT.